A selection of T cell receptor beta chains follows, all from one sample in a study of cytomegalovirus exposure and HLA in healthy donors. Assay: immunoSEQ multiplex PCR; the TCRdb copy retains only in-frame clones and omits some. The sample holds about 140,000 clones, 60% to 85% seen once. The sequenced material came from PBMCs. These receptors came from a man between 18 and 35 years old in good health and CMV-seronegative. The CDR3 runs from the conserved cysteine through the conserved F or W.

cdr3_aa: CASSFALAGGTTYEQYF
j_call: TRBJ2-7
cdr3_length: 17
v_call: TRBV7-2

cdr3_aa: CASSEKEGVRVYEQYF
j_call: TRBJ2-7
cdr3_length: 16
v_call: TRBV2

cdr3_aa: CASSLQGHLYEQYF
j_call: TRBJ2-7
cdr3_length: 14
v_call: TRBV28

cdr3_aa: CASSFGGQGMTGWGRETQYF
j_call: TRBJ2-5
cdr3_length: 20
v_call: TRBV5-4

cdr3_aa: CASSLPGGQRDGYTF
j_call: TRBJ1-2
cdr3_length: 15
v_call: TRBV5-4

cdr3_aa: CASSLRGGGSNQPQHF
j_call: TRBJ1-5
cdr3_length: 16
v_call: TRBV27

cdr3_aa: CASSGSSYEQYF
j_call: TRBJ2-7
cdr3_length: 12
v_call: TRBV27

cdr3_aa: CASSSDKGNQPQHF
j_call: TRBJ1-5
cdr3_length: 14
v_call: TRBV5-8

cdr3_aa: CASSPTLGLKETQYF
j_call: TRBJ2-5
cdr3_length: 15
v_call: TRBV11-2

cdr3_aa: CAWSEAGQLNQPQHF
j_call: TRBJ1-5
cdr3_length: 15
v_call: TRBV30

cdr3_aa: CASSSLSGTDNGYTF
j_call: TRBJ1-2
cdr3_length: 15
v_call: TRBV28

cdr3_aa: CASGPGRATGEQYF
j_call: TRBJ2-7
cdr3_length: 14
v_call: TRBV6-5

cdr3_aa: CASSYSKGRGDTQYF
j_call: TRBJ2-3
cdr3_length: 15
v_call: TRBV6-5

cdr3_aa: CASSQGPGQFATGGYTF
j_call: TRBJ1-2
cdr3_length: 17
v_call: TRBV4-1

cdr3_aa: CASSSLLAQHF
j_call: TRBJ1-5
cdr3_length: 11
v_call: TRBV19

cdr3_aa: CAWSAAGDQYYEQYF
j_call: TRBJ2-7
cdr3_length: 15
v_call: TRBV30

cdr3_aa: CASSLVRASGIPDGYNEQFF
j_call: TRBJ2-1
cdr3_length: 20
v_call: TRBV28

cdr3_aa: CASSKVWRDRRSSYEQYF
j_call: TRBJ2-7
cdr3_length: 18
v_call: TRBV21-1

cdr3_aa: CASSEGQGVNTEAFF
j_call: TRBJ1-1
cdr3_length: 15
v_call: TRBV25-1

cdr3_aa: CASSLASGQSYEQYF
j_call: TRBJ2-7
cdr3_length: 15
v_call: TRBV5-1

cdr3_aa: CAISAGGSNQPQHF
j_call: TRBJ1-5
cdr3_length: 14
v_call: TRBV10-3

cdr3_aa: CASSEDRVNIQYF
j_call: TRBJ2-4
cdr3_length: 13
v_call: TRBV10-1

cdr3_aa: CASSLAVTVNYEQYF
j_call: TRBJ2-7
cdr3_length: 15
v_call: TRBV5-5

cdr3_aa: CAWTDRGKTEAFF
j_call: TRBJ1-1
cdr3_length: 13
v_call: TRBV30

cdr3_aa: CASSVDPNSAYEQYF
j_call: TRBJ2-7
cdr3_length: 15
v_call: TRBV9

cdr3_aa: CASSEPSATDTQYF
j_call: TRBJ2-3
cdr3_length: 14
v_call: TRBV6-1

cdr3_aa: CAWSLQGMVPLHF
j_call: TRBJ1-6
cdr3_length: 13
v_call: TRBV30

cdr3_aa: CAWSSPGQFNQPQHF
j_call: TRBJ1-5
cdr3_length: 15
v_call: TRBV30

cdr3_aa: CAWDPSGRGMGTEAFF
j_call: TRBJ1-1
cdr3_length: 16
v_call: TRBV30

cdr3_aa: CASANLQGNEKLFF
j_call: TRBJ1-4
cdr3_length: 14
v_call: TRBV19

cdr3_aa: CASSLTSYNEQFF
j_call: TRBJ2-1
cdr3_length: 13
v_call: TRBV7-3

cdr3_aa: CASSLVGTSTEAFF
j_call: TRBJ1-1
cdr3_length: 14
v_call: TRBV27